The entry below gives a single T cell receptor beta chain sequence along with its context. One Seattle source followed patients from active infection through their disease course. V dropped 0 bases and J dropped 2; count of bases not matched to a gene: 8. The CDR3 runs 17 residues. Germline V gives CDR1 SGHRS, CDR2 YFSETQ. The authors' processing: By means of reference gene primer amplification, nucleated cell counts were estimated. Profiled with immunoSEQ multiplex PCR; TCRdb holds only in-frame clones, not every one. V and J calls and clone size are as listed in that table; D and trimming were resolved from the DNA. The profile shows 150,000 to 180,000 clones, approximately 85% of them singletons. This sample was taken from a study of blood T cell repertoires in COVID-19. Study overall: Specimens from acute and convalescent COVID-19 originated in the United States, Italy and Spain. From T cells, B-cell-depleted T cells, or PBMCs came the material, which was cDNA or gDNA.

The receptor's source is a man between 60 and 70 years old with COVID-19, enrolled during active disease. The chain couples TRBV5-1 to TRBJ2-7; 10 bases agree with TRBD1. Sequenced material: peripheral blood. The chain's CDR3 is CASSLASGTGVAYEQYF. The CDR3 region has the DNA TGCGCCAGCAGCTTGGCATCCGGGACAGGGGTAGCCTACGAGCAGTACTTC.